The 25 T cell receptor beta chains in this list originate from one sample, sequenced in a study of T cell responses to AZD1222 COVID-19 vaccine. Generated by immunoSEQ multiplex PCR, the TCRdb table keeps only in-frame clones and is missing some. The table has some 110,000 clones, just under 95% seen once. This material consisted of peripheral blood, taken on day 0 of AZD1222 vaccination. The receptors stem from an adult in good health.

J is TRBJ1-1 and V is TRBV5-1; no reliable D call. Germline values: CDR1 SGHRS, CDR2 YFSETQ. This CDR3 is 14 amino acids long. V shed 0 bases and J shed 5 bases, with 11 bases lying between them. The CDR3 sequence: CASSLESRTTEAFF. The CDR3 DNA is TGCGCCAGCAGCTTGGAGTCGAGAACAACTGAAGCTTTCTTT.

The chain employs TRBV19 and TRBJ2-3, with D perhaps being TRBD1 or TRBD2 (5 bases each). V lost 6 bases, J lost 4 bases, and 8 bases lay in between. This CDR3 spans 12 amino acids. Per the germline V gene, CDR1 is LNHDA and CDR2 is SQIVND (reference sequence). The chain's CDR3 is CASSRDADTQYF. The CDR3 nucleotides read TGTGCCAGTAGCAGGGACGCAGATACGCAGTATTTT. Complete variable domain (other parts from reference TRBV19 and TRBJ2-3): DGGITQSPKYLFRKEGQNVTLSCEQNLNHDAMYWYRQDPGQGLRLIYYSQIVNDFQKGDIAEGYSVSREKKESFPLTVTSAQKNPTAFYLCASSRDADTQYFGPGTRLTVL.

The CDR3 nucleotides read TGTGCCAGCAGTTTACTCCACGAGCAGTACTTC. Residues: CASSLLHEQYF. J is TRBJ2-7 and V is TRBV28; D is undetermined. CDR1 and CDR2 from the germline V gene are MDHEN and SYDVKM. Trimming removed 2 bases from V and 5 bases from J, with 4 bases in between. The CDR3 runs 11 residues.

The V and J genes are TRBV3-1 (or the pseudogene TRBV3-2) and TRBJ2-3, with D unresolved. There are 15 residues in the CDR3. Germline CDR1 is LGHDT and CDR2 is YNNKEL (reference sequence). The V and J ends lost 0 bases and 7 bases respectively, with 14 bases between them. The CDR3 protein is CASSQDPQTLNTQYF. For the CDR3, the DNA is TGTGCCAGCAGCCAAGATCCCCAGACCTTAAATACGCAGTATTTT.

The V and J genes are TRBV5-5 and TRBJ1-2; tentative D call: TRBD1 (5 bases). The CDR3 is 13 amino acids. Trimming stripped 5 bases from V and 2 bases from J, with 10 bases between. Germline CDR1 and CDR2: SGHKS and YYEKEE (reference sequence). This chain's CDR3 is CASSEGRNYGYTF. Here the CDR3 DNA reads TGTGCCAGCAGTGAGGGACGGAACTATGGCTACACCTTC.

The chain employs TRBV28 and TRBJ2-7; 10 positions agree with TRBD1. The CDR3 covers 17 residues. V lost 2 bases to trimming and J lost 9 bases; unmatched junction nucleotides: 16. In germline, CDR1 is MDHEN, CDR2 SYDVKM. CDR3 in DNA: TGTGCCAGCAGTTTAATCCTCACACTCGGGACAGGGGATGTGCAGTACTTC. Translating gives CASSLILTLGTGDVQYF.

The CDR3 nucleotides read TGCGCCAGCAGCTTGCCCCTAGCGGGAGGGACAGATACGCAGTATTTT. This codes for CASSLPLAGGTDTQYF. The chain carries TRBV5-1 and TRBJ2-3, with 12 nucleotides matching TRBD2. The trim removed 1 base at V and 3 bases at J, leaving 3 bases unmatched. CDR1 and CDR2 from the germline V gene are SGHRS and YFSETQ. CDR3 length: 16 residues.

The rearrangement links TRBV9 to TRBJ2-5; D unresolved. This CDR3 has 14 amino acids. With 2 bases removed from V and 4 bases from J, the gap between germline ends came to 12 bases. Germline CDR1 SGDLS, CDR2 YYNGEE. CDR3 nucleotides: TGTGCCAGCAGCGTCGGGCGTTTCCGAGAGACCCAGTACTTC. Translation gives CASSVGRFRETQYF.

The CDR3 loop is CASSPASGSTYNEQFF. The CDR3 nucleotides read TGTGCCAGCTCACCAGCTAGCGGGAGTACGTACAATGAGCAGTTCTTC. V is TRBV18 and J is TRBJ2-1, with 10 bases lining up with TRBD2. The germline CDR1 and CDR2 sequences are KGHSH and LQKENI. Trimming removed 2 bases from V and 4 bases from J; junction bases left unmatched: 5. The CDR3 consists of 16 residues. Full variable domain (outside the CDR3, taken from reference TRBV18 and TRBJ2-1): NAGVMQNPRHLVRRRGQEARLRCSPMKGHSHVYWYRQLPEEGLKFMVYLQKENIIDESGMPKERFSAEFPKEGPSILRIQQVVRGDSAAYFCASSPASGSTYNEQFFGPGTRLTVL.

This chain joins TRBV19 and TRBJ1-6; D might be TRBD1 (6 bases). Per germline, CDR1 LNHDA and CDR2 SQIVND (reference sequence). The germline V and J ends were trimmed by 1 base and 5 bases, with 9 bases remaining between them. The CDR3 is 15 residues long. CDR3 protein: CASSIAGANNSPLHF. The DNA for the CDR3 is TGTGCCAGTAGTATAGCAGGGGCAAATAATTCACCCCTCCACTTT.

V is TRBV11-2 and J is TRBJ1-2; D unclear. CDR3 length: 14 amino acids. The germline V gene has CDR1 SGHAT and CDR2 FQNNGV. The V gene lost 1 base and the J gene lost 8 bases, with 14 bases spanning the gap. The CDR3 spells CASSLVWGLRGYTF. CDR3 coding DNA: TGTGCCAGCAGCTTAGTGTGGGGATTAAGGGGCTACACCTTC.

The J gene is TRBJ1-1, the V gene TRBV10-3; no reliable D call. This CDR3 comprises 11 residues. CDR1 is ENHRY, CDR2 SYGVKD, per germline. Trimming stripped 2 bases from V and 6 bases from J, with 4 bases between. CDR3: CAISEMSEAFF. The CDR3 DNA follows: TGTGCCATCAGTGAGATGTCTGAAGCTTTCTTT.

V gene TRBV6-5 combines with J gene TRBJ2-5; D unclear. Germline V CDR1 and CDR2: MNHEY, SVGAGI. With 0 bases removed from V and 5 bases from J, the gap between germline ends came to 13 bases. The CDR3 is made up of 15 amino acids. The CDR3 reads CASSYSVLPRETQYF. The DNA of the CDR3 is TGTGCCAGCAGTTACTCGGTCCTCCCCCGGGAGACCCAGTACTTC.

This chain joins TRBV6-5 and TRBJ2-7; unclear D gene. The V gene's germline CDR1 is MNHEY and CDR2 SVGAGI. V shed 8 bases and J shed 7 bases, with 18 bases lying between them. The CDR3 extends over 13 amino acids. The CDR3 nucleotides are TGTGCCAGCGCCGCGGCAGGAACGGATGAGCAGTACTTC. Translating it yields CASAAAGTDEQYF.

The J gene is TRBJ2-7, the V gene TRBV6-1; 7 bases line up with TRBD2. The V gene's germline CDR1 is MNHNS and CDR2 SASEGT. This CDR3 has 15 residues. Trimming cost V 2 bases and J 0 bases; bases outside gene matches: 4. The CDR3 nucleotides are TGTGCCAGCAGTGAAAGGGGCGGGAGCTCCTACGAGCAGTACTTC. It specifies CASSERGGSSYEQYF.

This chain connects TRBV27 to TRBJ2-7; D gene ambiguous. This CDR3 contains 13 residues. CDR1 and CDR2 from the germline V gene are MNHEY and SMNVEV (reference sequence). V was pared by 4 bases and J by 3 bases, with 10 bases between. CDR3 nucleotides: TGTGCCAGCAGTTGGCGATTCGGCTACGAGCAGTACTTC. As protein: CASSWRFGYEQYF.

In DNA, the CDR3 is TGTGCCACCAGCGGGCAGCACTATGGCTACACCTTC. This sequence encodes CATSGQHYGYTF. The chain joins TRBV15 to TRBJ1-2; D gene ambiguous. The germline V and J ends were trimmed by 5 bases and 3 bases, with 7 bases remaining between them. The CDR3 totals 12 residues. Germline V gives CDR1 LNHNV, CDR2 YYDKDF (reference sequence).

The chain recombines TRBV20-1 with TRBJ2-7, with 7 bases fitting TRBD2. Germline loops: CDR1 DFQATT, CDR2 SNEGSKA (reference sequence). After removal of 3 bases from V and 4 bases from J, the junction contained 15 bases not matched to a gene. The CDR3 loop spans 16 amino acids. The CDR3 sequence: CSASAQSRDYTYEQYF. DNA for the CDR3: TGCAGTGCTAGTGCCCAATCGCGGGACTACACTTACGAGCAGTACTTC.

The J gene is TRBJ2-7, the V gene TRBV12-1. TRBV12-1 is a listed pseudogene. The CDR3 is 16 residues long. CDR3 bases: TGTGCCAGCAGCCCCCCGAGGGGCCCGCACTCCTACGAGCAGTACTTC. Protein: CASSPPRGPHSYEQYF.

The rearrangement uses TRBV28 and TRBJ2-7; 7 bases line up with TRBD2. Germline assignment: CDR1 MDHEN and CDR2 SYDVKM. This CDR3 is built from 12 residues. V lost 5 bases to trimming and J lost 9 bases; unmatched junction nucleotides: 7. This chain's CDR3 is CASSPSGSGQYF. The CDR3, as DNA: TGTGCCAGCAGTCCTAGCGGATCCGGGCAGTACTTC.

In DNA, the CDR3 is TGTGCCAGTAGTAGGGCCGGAGTACAAGCGAACACCGGGGAGCTGTTTTTT. It translates to CASSRAGVQANTGELFF. V is TRBV19 and J is TRBJ2-2; D is unclear. Germline assignment: CDR1 LNHDA and CDR2 SQIVND (reference sequence). V gave up 4 bases and J gave up 0 bases, with 15 bases separating them. This CDR3 contains 17 residues.

The V call is TRBV4-2, the J call TRBJ2-2; D unclear. Germline CDR1 reads LGHNA; CDR2 reads YNFKEQ. There are 14 residues in the CDR3. Deletions cut 6 bases from V and 1 base from J, with 9 bases between. CDR3 amino acids: CASRSQRNTGELFF. DNA for the CDR3: TGTGCCAGCAGGTCCCAGCGGAACACCGGGGAGCTGTTTTTT.

The CDR3 region is CASELRGQPQHF. As DNA, the CDR3 is TGTGCCAGTGAACTCAGGGGTCAGCCCCAGCATTTT. V and J are TRBV19 and TRBJ1-5, with D possibly being TRBD1 (6 bases). Deletions cut 8 bases from V and 6 bases from J, with 11 bases between. CDR1 LNHDA and CDR2 SQIVND come from the germline V gene (reference sequence). CDR3 length: 12 residues. The full variable domain, its missing parts supplied by reference TRBV19 and TRBJ1-5, is DGGITQSPKYLFRKEGQNVTLSCEQNLNHDAMYWYRQDPGQGLRLIYYSQIVNDFQKGDIAEGYSVSREKKESFPLTVTSAQKNPTAFYLCASELRGQPQHFGDGTRLSIL.

The chain recombines TRBV2 with TRBJ1-2; 7 bases align to TRBD1. The CDR3 length is 16 residues. Germline CDR1 reads SNHLY; CDR2 reads FYNNEI. Trimming took 2 bases from V and 5 from J; bases not matched to a gene: 11. Written as DNA, the CDR3 is TGTGCCAGCAGTGAATGGACCCCCGGGACAGCTTATGGCTACACCTTC. It codes for CASSEWTPGTAYGYTF.

This clone came up once. The chain uses TRBV19 and TRBJ1-6; TRBD1 matches 7 bases. Losses at the gene ends were 5 bases for V and 8 bases for J; bases not matched to a gene: 12. Germline assignment: CDR1 LNHDA and CDR2 SQIVND (reference sequence). The CDR3 length is 16 residues. In DNA form, the CDR3 reads TGTGCCAGTAGTGTGTCGCCCAGGGGGTTTGATTCACCCCTCCACTTT. This gives the protein CASSVSPRGFDSPLHF. Filled out from reference TRBV19 and TRBJ1-6, the complete variable domain reads DGGITQSPKYLFRKEGQNVTLSCEQNLNHDAMYWYRQDPGQGLRLIYYSQIVNDFQKGDIAEGYSVSREKKESFPLTVTSAQKNPTAFYLCASSVSPRGFDSPLHFGNGTRLTVT.